Shown below are 6 T cell receptor beta chains from a single sample sequenced in a study of cytomegalovirus exposure and HLA in healthy donors. Sequencing used immunoSEQ multiplex PCR; TCRdb keeps in-frame clones, though not all of them. The profile shows about 180,000 clones, around nine tenths of them singletons. The sample consisted of PBMCs. The receptors were sampled from a woman younger than 45 in good health and CMV-seronegative.

This clone turned up a few times. CDR3 nucleotides: TGTGCCAGTAGTATGGGCCAGCAGCCCCAGCATTTT. This sequence encodes CASSMGQQPQHF. The chain combines TRBV19 with TRBJ1-5; D call uncertain. The length of the CDR3 is 12 residues. V was trimmed by 3 bases and J by 7 bases, leaving 7 bases between them. Germline CDR1 and CDR2: LNHDA and SQIVND (reference sequence).

V is TRBV11-2 and J is TRBJ1-2; D possibly corresponds to TRBD1 (5 bases). The V end was cut by 1 base, the J end by 2 bases, with 17 bases between. CDR1 SGHAT and CDR2 FQNNGV come from the germline V gene. CDR3 length: 17 residues. The CDR3 sequence is CASSLVYGGKRNYGYTF. CDR3 nucleotides: TGTGCCAGCAGCTTAGTATACGGGGGGAAGAGGAACTATGGCTACACCTTC.

This chain joins TRBV11-2 and TRBJ2-7, with D uncertain. CDR3 length equals 14 residues. Germline CDR1 is SGHAT and CDR2 is FQNNGV. With 4 bases removed from V and 1 base from J, the gap between germline ends came to 11 bases. The CDR3 sequence is CASSSTAGSYEQYF. CDR3 bases: TGTGCCAGCAGCTCCACAGCCGGTTCCTACGAGCAGTACTTC.

The chain uses TRBV5-6 and TRBJ2-2; D ambiguous. This CDR3 spans 11 amino acids. Germline V gives CDR1 SGHDT, CDR2 YYEEEE. Trimming stripped 5 bases from V and 7 bases from J, with 6 bases between. For the CDR3, the DNA is TGTGCCAGCAGTGTACTCGGGGAGCTGTTTTTT. As protein: CASSVLGELFF. Combining the CDR3 with reference TRBV5-6 and TRBJ2-2 gives the whole variable domain DAGVTQSPTHLIKTRGQQVTLRCSPKSGHDTVSWYQQALGQGPQFIFQYYEEEERQRGNFPDRFSGHQFPNYSSELNVNALLLGDSALYLCASSVLGELFFGEGSRLTVL.

The CDR3 reads CASSYSPTSALNEQFF. For the CDR3, the DNA is TGTGCCAGCAGTTACTCGCCGACTAGCGCCCTCAATGAGCAGTTCTTC. This chain links TRBV6-5 with TRBJ2-1, with 8 nucleotides matching TRBD2. Germline CDR1 is MNHEY and CDR2 is SVGAGI. The V segment lost 0 bases and the J segment 6 bases; nucleotides outside the gene matches: 7. The CDR3 covers 16 residues.

The rearrangement links TRBV6-1 to TRBJ1-4, with D tentatively TRBD1 (5 bases). The CDR3 has 14 amino acids. V was cut by 3 bases and J by 4 bases, with 9 bases left in between. Looked up from germline, CDR1 is MNHNS and CDR2 is SASEGT. CDR3 amino acids: CASSERQNNEKLFF. For the CDR3, the DNA is TGTGCCAGCAGTGAGAGACAGAATAATGAAAAACTGTTTTTT.